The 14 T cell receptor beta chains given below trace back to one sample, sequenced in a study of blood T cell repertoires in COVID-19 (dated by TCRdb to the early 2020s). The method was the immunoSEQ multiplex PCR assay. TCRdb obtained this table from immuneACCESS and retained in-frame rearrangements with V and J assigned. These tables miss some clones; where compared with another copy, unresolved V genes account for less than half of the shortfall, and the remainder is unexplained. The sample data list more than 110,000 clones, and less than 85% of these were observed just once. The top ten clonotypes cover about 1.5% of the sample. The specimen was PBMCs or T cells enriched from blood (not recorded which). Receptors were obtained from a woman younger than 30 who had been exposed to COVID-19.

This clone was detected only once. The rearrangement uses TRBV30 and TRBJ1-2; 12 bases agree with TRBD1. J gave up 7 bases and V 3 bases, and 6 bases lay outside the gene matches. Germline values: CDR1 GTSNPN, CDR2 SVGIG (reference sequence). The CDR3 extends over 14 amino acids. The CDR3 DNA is TGTGCCTGGAGCCGGGACAGGGGGCTTGGTGGCTACACCTTC. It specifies CAWSRDRGLGGYTF.

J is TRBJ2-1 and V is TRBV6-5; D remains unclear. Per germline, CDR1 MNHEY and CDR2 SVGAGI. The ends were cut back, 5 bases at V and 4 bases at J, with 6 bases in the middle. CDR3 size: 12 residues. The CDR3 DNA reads TGTGCCAGCAGTCCGACTTACAATGAGCAGTTCTTC. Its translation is CASSPTYNEQFF.

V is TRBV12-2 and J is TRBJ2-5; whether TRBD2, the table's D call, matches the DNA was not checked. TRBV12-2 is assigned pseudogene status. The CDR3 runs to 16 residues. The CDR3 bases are TGTGCAAGTCGCTTAGATTTTCGGGAGCGGCAAGAGACCCAGTACTTC. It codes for CASRLDFRERQETQYF.

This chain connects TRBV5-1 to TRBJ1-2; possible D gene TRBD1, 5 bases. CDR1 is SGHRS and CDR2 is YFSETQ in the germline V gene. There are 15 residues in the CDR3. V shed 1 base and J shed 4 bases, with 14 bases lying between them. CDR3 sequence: CASSLTTGGVYGYTF. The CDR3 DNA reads TGCGCCAGCAGCTTGACAACTGGGGGGGTCTATGGCTACACCTTC. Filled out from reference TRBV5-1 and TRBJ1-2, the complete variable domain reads KAGVTQTPRYLIKTRGQQVTLSCSPISGHRSVSWYQQTPGQGLQFLFEYFSETQRNKGNFPGRFSGRQFSNSRSEMNVSTLELGDSALYLCASSLTTGGVYGYTFGSGTRLTVV.

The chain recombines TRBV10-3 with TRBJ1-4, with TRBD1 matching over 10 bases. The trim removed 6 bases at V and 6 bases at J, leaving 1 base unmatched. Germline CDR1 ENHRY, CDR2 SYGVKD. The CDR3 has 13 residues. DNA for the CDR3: TGTGCCATCAGGGGGACAGGGGATGAAAAACTGTTTTTT. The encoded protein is CAIRGTGDEKLFF.

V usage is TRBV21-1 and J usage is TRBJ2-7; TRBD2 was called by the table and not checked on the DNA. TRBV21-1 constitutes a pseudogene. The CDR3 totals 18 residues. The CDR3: CASSKEGKLASGAYEQYF. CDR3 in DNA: TGTGCCAGCAGCAAAGAGGGGAAGCTTGCTAGCGGAGCTTACGAGCAGTACTTC.

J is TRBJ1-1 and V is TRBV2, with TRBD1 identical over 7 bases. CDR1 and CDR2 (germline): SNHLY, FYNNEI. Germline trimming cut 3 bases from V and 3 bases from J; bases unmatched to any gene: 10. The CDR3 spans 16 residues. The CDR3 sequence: CASSEGRGWQDTEAFF. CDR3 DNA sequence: TGTGCCAGCAGTGAGGGCAGGGGGTGGCAAGACACTGAAGCTTTCTTT.

CDR3 in amino acids: CASSLTPGSGLTEAFF. In nucleotides, the CDR3 is TGTGCCAGCAGCTTAACCCCGGGGTCGGGATTAACTGAAGCTTTCTTT. The V gene is TRBV7-3, the J gene TRBJ1-1; D not certain. Looked up from germline, CDR1 is SGHTA and CDR2 is FQGTGA. V lost 0 bases and J lost 5, with 16 bases in between. The CDR3 consists of 16 residues.

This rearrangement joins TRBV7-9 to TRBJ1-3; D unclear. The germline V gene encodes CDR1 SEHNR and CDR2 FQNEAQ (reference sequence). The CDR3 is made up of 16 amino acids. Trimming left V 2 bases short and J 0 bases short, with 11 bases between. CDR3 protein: CASSLYGESSGNTIYF. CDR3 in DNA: TGTGCCAGCAGCTTATATGGGGAGAGCTCTGGAAACACCATATATTTT.

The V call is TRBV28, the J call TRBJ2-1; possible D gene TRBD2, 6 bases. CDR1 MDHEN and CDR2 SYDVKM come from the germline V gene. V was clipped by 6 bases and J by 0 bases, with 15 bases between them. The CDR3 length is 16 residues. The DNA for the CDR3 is TGTGCCAGCAGCATAGCGGCATGGAGCTCCTACAATGAGCAGTTCTTC. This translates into CASSIAAWSSYNEQFF.

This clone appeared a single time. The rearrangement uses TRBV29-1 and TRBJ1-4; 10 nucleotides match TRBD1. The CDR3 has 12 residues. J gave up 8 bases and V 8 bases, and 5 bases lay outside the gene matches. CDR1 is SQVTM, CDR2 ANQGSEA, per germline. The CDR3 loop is CSSRTGGEKLFF. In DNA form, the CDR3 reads TGCAGCTCTAGGACAGGGGGGGAAAAACTGTTTTTT.

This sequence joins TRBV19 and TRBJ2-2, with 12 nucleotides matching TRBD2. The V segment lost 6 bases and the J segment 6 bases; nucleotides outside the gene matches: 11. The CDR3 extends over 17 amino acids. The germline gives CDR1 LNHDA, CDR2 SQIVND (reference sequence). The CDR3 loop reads CASSPWTSGVMAGELFF. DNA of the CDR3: TGTGCCAGTAGCCCCTGGACTAGCGGGGTTATGGCCGGGGAGCTGTTTTTT.

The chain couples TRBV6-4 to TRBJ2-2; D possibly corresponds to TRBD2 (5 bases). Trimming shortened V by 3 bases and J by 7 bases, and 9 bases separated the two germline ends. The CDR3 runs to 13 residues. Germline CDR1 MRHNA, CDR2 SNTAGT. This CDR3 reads CASSEQRYGELFF. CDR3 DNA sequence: TGTGCCAGCAGTGAGCAGCGGTACGGGGAGCTGTTTTTT.

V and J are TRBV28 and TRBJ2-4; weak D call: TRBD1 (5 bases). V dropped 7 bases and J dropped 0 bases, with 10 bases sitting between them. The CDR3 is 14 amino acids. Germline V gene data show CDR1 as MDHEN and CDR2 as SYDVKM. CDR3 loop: CASNWGLAKNIQYF. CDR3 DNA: TGTGCCAGCAATTGGGGCCTAGCCAAAAACATTCAGTACTTC.